These T cell receptor beta chains were read from a single sample in a study of cytomegalovirus exposure and HLA in healthy donors. Measured with immunoSEQ multiplex PCR; TCRdb has only the in-frame clones, and not every one. The sample lists approximately 190,000 clones; around 85% were seen once. The sample taken for sequencing was PBMCs. Receptors were obtained from a man aged 45-65 years in good health and CMV-seronegative. CDR3s include the opening cysteine and the closing phenylalanine or tryptophan. Fields, in order: D gene, V gene, clone size, J gene, CDR3 protein, CDR3 DNA. D genes are given only for firm matches. Clone size is not always given. Where it is, it says once, few, many or a class for expanded clones.

>-|TRBV5-6|-|TRBJ2-7
CASSPASGGRISYEQYF
TGTGCCAGCAGCCCCGCATCTGGGGGGAGGATCTCCTACGAGCAGTACTTC
>TRBD1|TRBV6-1|-|TRBJ1-2
CASSVGQAFYGYTF
TGTGCCAGCAGTGTTGGACAGGCCTTCTATGGCTACACCTTC
>TRBD1|TRBV18|once|TRBJ1-1
CASSRDRETTEAFF
TGTGCCAGCTCACGGGACAGGGAAACCACTGAAGCTTTCTTT
>-|TRBV19|-|TRBJ1-1
CASSQPQGLATEAFF
TGTGCCAGTAGCCAACCGCAGGGATTGGCTACTGAAGCTTTCTTT
>-|TRBV5-1|-|TRBJ1-4
CASSLSGQGREKLFF
TGCGCCAGCAGCTTGTCCGGCCAAGGGAGGGAAAAACTGTTTTTT
>TRBD1|TRBV7-8|-|TRBJ1-5
CASSFGRGQGQPQHF
TGTGCCAGCAGCTTTGGCAGGGGGCAAGGTCAGCCCCAGCATTTT
>TRBD2|TRBV6-5|-|TRBJ2-1
CALSAGAYNEQFF
TGTGCCTTATCAGCGGGGGCCTACAATGAGCAGTTCTTC
>-|TRBV7-2|-|TRBJ2-3
CASSIEGGGRLYF
TGTGCCAGCAGCATCGAGGGGGGGGGCCGCCTCTATTTT
>-|TRBV10-3|-|TRBJ1-5
CAISESGRTQHF
TGTGCCATCAGTGAGTCGGGCAGAACCCAGCATTTT
>TRBD2|TRBV4-3|-|TRBJ2-1
CASSHQLAGGSNEQFF
TGCGCCAGCAGCCATCAACTAGCGGGGGGTTCAAATGAGCAGTTCTTC
>-|TRBV7-2|-|TRBJ2-5
CASSQGGQTQYF
TGTGCCAGCAGCCAGGGGGGACAGACCCAGTACTTC
>-|TRBV10-3|-|TRBJ1-2
CAISESGRPTGYGYTF
TGTGCCATCAGTGAGTCGGGAAGACCGACAGGCTATGGCTACACCTTC
>TRBD1|TRBV5-1|-|TRBJ1-1
CASSDQGAEAFF
TGCGCCAGCAGCGATCAGGGGGCTGAAGCTTTCTTT
>-|TRBV11-3|-|TRBJ2-2
CASRSHGGGELFF
TGTGCCAGCAGATCGCATGGCGGCGGGGAGCTGTTTTTT
>-|TRBV5-5|-|TRBJ1-5
CASSLSPLGNQPQHF
TGTGCCAGCAGCTTGAGCCCTTTGGGCAATCAGCCCCAGCATTTT
>-|TRBV4-3|-|TRBJ1-2
CASSQEPSANYGYTF
TGCGCCAGCAGCCAAGAACCCTCAGCTAACTATGGCTACACCTTC
>-|TRBV13|-|TRBJ2-3
CASSLWRGESTDTQYF
TGTGCCAGCAGCTTATGGCGGGGTGAAAGCACAGATACGCAGTATTTT
>-|TRBV19|-|TRBJ2-2
CASTMVGGTGELFF
TGTGCCAGTACGATGGTGGGGGGAACCGGGGAGCTGTTTTTT
>TRBD1|TRBV6-5|-|TRBJ1-4
CASNTGTGGEKLFF
TGTGCCAGCAACACCGGGACAGGGGGGGAAAAACTGTTTTTT
>TRBD1|TRBV5-1|-|TRBJ2-7
CASTDRGYEQYF
TGCGCCAGCACGGACAGGGGTTACGAGCAGTACTTC
>-|TRBV5-8|once|TRBJ2-2
CATYRGGAAGELFF
TGTGCCACCTACCGAGGGGGGGCCGCCGGGGAGCTGTTTTTT
>-|TRBV9|few|TRBJ2-1
CASSVDQWTYYNEQFF
TGTGCCAGCAGCGTAGACCAATGGACTTATTACAATGAGCAGTTCTTC
>-|TRBV29-1|once|TRBJ2-7
CSVQGTYEQYF
TGCAGCGTTCAGGGAACCTACGAGCAGTACTTC
>-|TRBV4-3|-|TRBJ1-3
CASSQDRGSGNTIYF
TGCGCCAGCAGCCAAGACAGGGGCTCTGGAAACACCATATATTTT
>-|TRBV7-6|-|TRBJ2-5
CASSLGHQGSSLYF
TGTGCCAGCAGCTTAGGCCACCAGGGGAGTTCGCTGTACTTC
>-|TRBV27|-|TRBJ1-6
CASSPRRELGNSPLHF
TGTGCCAGCAGTCCCCGGAGGGAACTTGGTAATTCACCCCTCCACTTT
>TRBD1|TRBV19|-|TRBJ2-7
CASSVLTGAYEQYF
TGTGCCAGTTCCGTACTGACAGGGGCCTACGAGCAGTACTTC